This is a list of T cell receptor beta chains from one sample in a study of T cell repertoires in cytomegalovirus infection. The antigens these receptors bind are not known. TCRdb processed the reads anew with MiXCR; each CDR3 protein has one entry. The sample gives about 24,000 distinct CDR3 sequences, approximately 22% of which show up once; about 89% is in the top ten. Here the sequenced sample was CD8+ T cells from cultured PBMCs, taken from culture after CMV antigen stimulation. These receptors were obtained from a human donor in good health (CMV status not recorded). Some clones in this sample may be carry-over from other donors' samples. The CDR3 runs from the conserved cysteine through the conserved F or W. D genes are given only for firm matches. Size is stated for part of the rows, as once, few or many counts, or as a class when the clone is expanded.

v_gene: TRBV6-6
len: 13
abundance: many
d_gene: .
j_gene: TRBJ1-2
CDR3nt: TGTGCCAGCAGCCCCCCGGGTTACTATGGCTACACCTTC
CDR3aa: CASSPPGYYGYTF

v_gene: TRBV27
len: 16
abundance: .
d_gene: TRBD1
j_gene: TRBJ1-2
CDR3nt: TGTGCCAGCAGTGCCGGGACAGGGGTTTGGAGCTATGGCTACACCTTC
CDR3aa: CASSAGTGVWSYGYTF

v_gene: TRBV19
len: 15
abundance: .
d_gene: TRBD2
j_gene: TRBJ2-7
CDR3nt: TGTGCCAGTAGTATAGATAGCGGGGGGCACTACGAGCAGTACTTC
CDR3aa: CASSIDSGGHYEQYF

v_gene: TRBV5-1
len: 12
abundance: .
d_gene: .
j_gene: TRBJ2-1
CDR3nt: TGCGCCAGCAGCTTGAATCAGAATGAGCAGTTCTTC
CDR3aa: CASSLNQNEQFF

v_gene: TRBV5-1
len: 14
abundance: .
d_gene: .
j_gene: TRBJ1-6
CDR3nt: TGCGCCAGCAGGACTGAAGCGTATAATTCACCCCTCCACTTT
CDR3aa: CASRTEAYNSPLHF

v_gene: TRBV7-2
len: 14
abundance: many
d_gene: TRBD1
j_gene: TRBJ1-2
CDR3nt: TGTGCCAGCAGCCAGGACAGGGGGCAACGTGGCTACACCTTC
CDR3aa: CASSQDRGQRGYTF

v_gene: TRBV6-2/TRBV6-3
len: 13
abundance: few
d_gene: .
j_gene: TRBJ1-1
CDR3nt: TGTGCCAGCTGGGGGGGGGGCACGACTGAAGCTTTCTTT
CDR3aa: CASWGGGTTEAFF

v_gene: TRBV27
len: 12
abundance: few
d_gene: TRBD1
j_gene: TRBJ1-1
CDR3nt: TGTGCCAGCTGGACAGGGGTTACTGAAGCTTTCTTT
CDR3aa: CASWTGVTEAFF

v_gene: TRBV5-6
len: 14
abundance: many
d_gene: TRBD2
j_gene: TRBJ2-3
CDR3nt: TGTGCCAGCAGCTCGGCGGGAGGCTCAGATACGCAGTATTTT
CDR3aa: CASSSAGGSDTQYF

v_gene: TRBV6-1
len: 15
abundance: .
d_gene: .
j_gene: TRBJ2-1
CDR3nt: TGTGCCAGCACTGAGGGGCGAGCTGGAAGCAATGAGCAGTTCTTC
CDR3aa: CASTEGRAGSNEQFF

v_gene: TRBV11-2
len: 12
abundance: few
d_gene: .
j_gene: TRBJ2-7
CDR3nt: TGTGCCAGCAGAGGCGGGACAGCTAAGCAGTACTTC
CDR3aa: CASRGGTAKQYF

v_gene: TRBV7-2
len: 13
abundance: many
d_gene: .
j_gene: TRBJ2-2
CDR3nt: TGTGCCAGCAGCTCGGACCCTACCGGGGAGCTGTTTTTT
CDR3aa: CASSSDPTGELFF

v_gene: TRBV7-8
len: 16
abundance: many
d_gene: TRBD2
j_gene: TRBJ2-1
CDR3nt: TGTGCCAGCAGCTTAAATGTAGCGGGGGGATACAATGAGCAGTTCTTC
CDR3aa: CASSLNVAGGYNEQFF

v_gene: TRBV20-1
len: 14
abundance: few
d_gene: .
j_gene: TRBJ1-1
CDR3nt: TGCAGTGCTAGAGCGGTGGGGAGGGGCACTGAAGCTTTCTTT
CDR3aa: CSARAVGRGTEAFF

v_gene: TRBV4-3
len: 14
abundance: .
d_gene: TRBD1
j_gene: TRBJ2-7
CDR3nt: TGCGCCAGCAGCTTGGACAGGGAAGTTTACGAGCAGTACTTC
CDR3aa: CASSLDREVYEQYF

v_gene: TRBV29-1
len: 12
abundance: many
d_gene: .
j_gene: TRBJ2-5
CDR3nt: TGCAGCGTTGAAATCGAAGAAGAGACCCAGTACTTC
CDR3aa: CSVEIEEETQYF

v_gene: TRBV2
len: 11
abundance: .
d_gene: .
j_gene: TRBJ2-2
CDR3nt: TGTGCCAGCAGTGGCACCGGGGAGCTGTTTTTT
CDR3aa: CASSGTGELFF

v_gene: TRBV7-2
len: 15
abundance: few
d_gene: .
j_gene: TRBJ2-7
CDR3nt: TGTGCCAGCAGCTTAGCGGGCAGCTCCCTCTACGAGCAGTACTTC
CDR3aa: CASSLAGSSLYEQYF

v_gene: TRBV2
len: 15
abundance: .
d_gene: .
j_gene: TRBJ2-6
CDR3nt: TGTGCCAGCATGAGCCGGATCTCTGGGGCCAACGTCCTGACTTTC
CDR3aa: CASMSRISGANVLTF

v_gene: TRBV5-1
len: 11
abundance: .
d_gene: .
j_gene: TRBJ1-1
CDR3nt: TGCGCCAGCAGCTTAACAGGTGAAGCTTTCTTT
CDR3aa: CASSLTGEAFF

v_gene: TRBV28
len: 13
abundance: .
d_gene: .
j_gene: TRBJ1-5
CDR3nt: TGTGCCAGCAGTCTATACACAGGGTTAAAGCAGCATTTT
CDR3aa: CASSLYTGLKQHF

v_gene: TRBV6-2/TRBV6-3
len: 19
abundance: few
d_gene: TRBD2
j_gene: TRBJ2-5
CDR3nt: TGTGCCAGCAGTTACCCCGGGACTAGCGGGGGTTTATCCCAAGAGACCCAGTACTTC
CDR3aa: CASSYPGTSGGLSQETQYF

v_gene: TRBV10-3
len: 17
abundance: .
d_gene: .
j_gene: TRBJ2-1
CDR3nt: TGTGCCATCAGTGATCCTGCTTCAGGGGAAGGATACAATGAGCAGTTCTTC
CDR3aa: CAISDPASGEGYNEQFF

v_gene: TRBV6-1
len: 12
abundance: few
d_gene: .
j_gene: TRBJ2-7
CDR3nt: TGTGCCAGCAGTCCTAGTCTACGCGAGCAGTACTTC
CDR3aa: CASSPSLREQYF